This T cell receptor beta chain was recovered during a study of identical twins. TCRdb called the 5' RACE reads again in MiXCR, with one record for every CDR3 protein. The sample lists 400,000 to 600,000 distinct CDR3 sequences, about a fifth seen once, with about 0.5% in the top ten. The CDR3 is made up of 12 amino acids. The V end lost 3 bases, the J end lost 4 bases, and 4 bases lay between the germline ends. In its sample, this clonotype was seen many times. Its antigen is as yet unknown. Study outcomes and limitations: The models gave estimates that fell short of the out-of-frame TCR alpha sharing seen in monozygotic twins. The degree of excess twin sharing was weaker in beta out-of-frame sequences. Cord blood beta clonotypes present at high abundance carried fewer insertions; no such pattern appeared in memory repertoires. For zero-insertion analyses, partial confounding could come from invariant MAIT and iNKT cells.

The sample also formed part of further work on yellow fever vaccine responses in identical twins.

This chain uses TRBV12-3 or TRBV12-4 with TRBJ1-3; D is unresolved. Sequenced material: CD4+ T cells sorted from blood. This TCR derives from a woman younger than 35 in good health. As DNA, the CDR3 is TGTGCCAGCAGTTTTGGGGGAAACACCATATATTTT. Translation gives CASSFGGNTIYF.